Below, 31 T cell receptor beta chains from the same sample are listed, as sequenced in a study of blood T cell repertoires in COVID-19. Here immunoSEQ multiplex PCR was the method, and the copy in TCRdb shows in-frame clones only, minus some. The table records tens of thousands of clones, around four fifths of them present only once. The sequenced material came from peripheral blood. The receptors shown here come from a man aged 60 to 75 with COVID-19, enrolled during active disease.

This chain joins TRBV27 and TRBJ1-5; D uncertain. Trimming stripped 5 bases from V and 0 bases from J, with 5 bases between. Per the germline V gene, CDR1 is MNHEY and CDR2 is SMNVEV (reference sequence). The CDR3 is made up of 13 amino acids. CDR3 coding DNA: TGTGCCAGCAGTGACTATAGCAATCAGCCCCAGCATTTT. It translates to CASSDYSNQPQHF.

The chain links TRBV9 to TRBJ2-1; D ambiguous. Germline CDR1 SGDLS, CDR2 YYNGEE. The CDR3 loop spans 13 amino acids. V lost 1 base and J 9 bases, leaving 11 bases between the germline ends. The CDR3: CASSVMWSSEQFF. CDR3 nucleotides: TGTGCCAGCAGCGTAATGTGGAGCTCTGAGCAGTTCTTC.

The chain uses TRBV29-1 and TRBJ1-2; no firm D call. The CDR3 is 11 residues long. With 4 bases removed from V and 2 bases from J, the gap between germline ends came to 5 bases. Per the germline V gene, CDR1 is SQVTM and CDR2 is ANQGSEA. The CDR3 sequence is CSVVLNYGYTF. CDR3 DNA: TGCAGCGTTGTACTGAACTATGGCTACACCTTC.

The chain couples TRBV6-2 or TRBV6-3 to TRBJ1-5; 12 nucleotides match TRBD1. Trimming cost V 5 bases and J 4 bases; bases outside gene matches: 6. The germline V gene has CDR1 MNHEY and CDR2 SVGEGT. The CDR3 is 16 amino acids. This chain's CDR3 is CASSGDRGLWNQPQHF. In DNA, the CDR3 is TGTGCCAGCAGTGGGGACAGGGGGCTTTGGAATCAGCCCCAGCATTTT.

The V gene is TRBV4-1, the J gene TRBJ2-7, with 10 nucleotides matching TRBD1. V gave up 5 bases and J gave up 6 bases; unmatched junction bases: 16. CDR3 length: 17 amino acids. CDR1 is MGHRA and CDR2 is YSYEKL in the germline V gene. Here the CDR3 reads CASSYRDMGQGISEQYF. The CDR3 nucleotides are TGCGCCAGCAGCTACCGGGACATGGGACAGGGGATTAGCGAGCAGTACTTC.

This clone was picked up one time. This sequence joins TRBV18 and TRBJ2-3; 11 positions match TRBD2. The CDR3 runs 15 residues. The germline V gene encodes CDR1 KGHSH and CDR2 LQKENI. V lost 6 bases to trimming and J lost 5 bases; unmatched junction nucleotides: 7. The CDR3 nucleotides read TGTGCCAGCTCGTCCGGGACTAGCGGCGTAGATACGCAGTATTTT. Translating it yields CASSSGTSGVDTQYF.

V and J are TRBV11-3 and TRBJ2-1; D is unresolved. The germline CDR1 and CDR2 sequences are SGHNT and YENEEA. The V gene lost 5 bases and the J gene lost 4 bases, with 6 bases spanning the gap. The CDR3 sequence is 12 residues long. CDR3 region: CASSPGYNEQFF. The CDR3, as DNA: TGTGCCAGCAGCCCAGGATACAATGAGCAGTTCTTC.

This chain joins TRBV5-1 and TRBJ1-5; D uncertain. CDR3 size: 11 residues. V lost 4 bases and J lost 9, with 8 bases in between. Germline V CDR1 and CDR2: SGHRS, YFSETQ. For the CDR3, the DNA is TGCGCCAGCAGCGACGGCGGGCCCCAGCATTTT. This encodes CASSDGGPQHF.

The rearrangement uses TRBV12-3 or TRBV12-4 and TRBJ2-2; TRBD2 might be the D (6 bases). The V and J ends lost 6 bases and 7 bases respectively, with 9 bases between them. The CDR3 is made up of 12 amino acids. The CDR3 region is CASRDYNGELFF. CDR3 bases: TGTGCCAGCAGGGACTATAACGGGGAGCTGTTTTTT.

This rearrangement joins TRBV27 to TRBJ1-6; D remains ambiguous. The germline V and J ends were trimmed by 3 bases and 7 bases, with 7 bases remaining between them. The CDR3 spans 13 residues. The germline gives CDR1 MNHEY, CDR2 SMNVEV (reference sequence). The DNA of the CDR3 is TGTGCCAGCAGTTTCGGCGGGAATTCACCCCTCCACTTT. Translating gives CASSFGGNSPLHF.

The J gene is TRBJ2-1, the V gene TRBV5-1; 13 bases agree with TRBD2. Germline CDR1 and CDR2: SGHRS and YFSETQ. The CDR3 is made up of 16 amino acids. The V gene end was trimmed by 4 bases and the J gene end by 7 bases; junction bases not matched to a gene: 8. CDR3 amino acids: CASSILAGGVGNEQFF. The CDR3 DNA reads as TGCGCCAGCAGCATACTAGCGGGAGGGGTGGGGAATGAGCAGTTCTTC.

This clone is a singleton in its sample. V and J are TRBV3-1 (or the pseudogene TRBV3-2) and TRBJ2-2; tentatively, D is TRBD1 (5 bases). CDR3 size: 16 residues. Germline-derived CDR1 and CDR2 are LGHDT and YNNKEL (reference sequence). The germline V and J ends were trimmed by 5 bases and 10 bases, with 23 bases remaining between them. The CDR3 spells CASSIYRNLRTVELFF. CDR3 in DNA: TGTGCCAGCAGCATCTACAGGAATCTTCGAACTGTGGAGCTGTTTTTT.

The V and J genes are TRBV3-1 (or the pseudogene TRBV3-2) and TRBJ1-4; D is unclear. V was shortened by 3 bases and J by 5 bases, with 7 bases between the two germline ends. Looked up from germline, CDR1 is LGHDT and CDR2 is YNNKEL (reference sequence). This CDR3 has 13 amino acids. CDR3: CASSQMENEKLFF. The CDR3 region has the DNA TGTGCCAGCAGCCAGATGGAGAATGAAAAACTGTTTTTT.

This rearrangement joins TRBV7-9 to TRBJ2-2; 10 nucleotides agree with TRBD1. Germline loops: CDR1 SEHNR, CDR2 FQNEAQ (reference sequence). The CDR3 loop spans 16 amino acids. The V gene end was trimmed by 0 bases and the J gene end by 4 bases; junction bases not matched to a gene: 2. CDR3 region: CASSLATGGATGELFF. The CDR3, as DNA: TGTGCCAGCAGCTTAGCGACAGGGGGCGCCACCGGGGAGCTGTTTTTT.

The rearrangement joins TRBV6-5 to TRBJ2-1; 8 positions agree with TRBD2. Looked up from germline, CDR1 is MNHEY and CDR2 is SVGAGI. V dropped 7 bases and J dropped 8; count of bases not matched to a gene: 13. The length of the CDR3 is 15 residues. The CDR3 spells CASTLRGGAVDEQFF. The CDR3 DNA follows: TGTGCCAGCACTCTCCGGGGGGGGGCGGTCGATGAGCAGTTCTTC.

CDR3 nucleotides: TGTGCCAGCAGTTTTGGGGGGGGCCGCGACACTGAAGCTTTCTTT. Translation: CASSFGGGRDTEAFF. The J gene is TRBJ1-1, the V gene TRBV6-5, with D perhaps matching TRBD1 (6 bases). Between the trimmed V and J ends, which lost 4 bases and 3 bases, there was a span of 15 bases. CDR1 and CDR2 from the germline V gene are MNHEY and SVGAGI. This CDR3 is built from 15 residues.

V is TRBV27 and J is TRBJ1-1, with a tentative D call TRBD1 (5 bases). Germline V gene sequence: CDR1 MNHEY, CDR2 SMNVEV (reference sequence). This CDR3 has 14 amino acids. The V end was cut by 6 bases, the J end by 3 bases, with 14 bases between. CDR3 in DNA: TGTGCCAGCAGCCCTTCAGGGCCCTACACTGAAGCTTTCTTT. It specifies CASSPSGPYTEAFF.

This clone was seen just once. The V gene is TRBV3-1 (or the pseudogene TRBV3-2), the J gene TRBJ2-7; 10 positions match TRBD1. V lost 4 bases and J lost 6; bases outside the gene matches: 12. The CDR3 runs 16 residues. Germline V gene sequence: CDR1 LGHDT, CDR2 YNNKEL (reference sequence). The CDR3 region is CASSRGTGVFLGEQYF. The CDR3 nucleotides are TGTGCCAGCAGCCGAGGGACAGGGGTGTTTCTCGGCGAGCAGTACTTC.

The chain carries TRBV3-1 (or the pseudogene TRBV3-2) and TRBJ2-3; 13 nucleotides match TRBD2. Germline CDR1 reads LGHDT; CDR2 reads YNNKEL (reference sequence). The junction had 6 bases not matched to a gene; V was cut back by 5 bases and J by 7 bases. The CDR3 is made up of 15 amino acids. CDR3 bases: TGTGCCAGCAGCAAACTAGCGGGAGGGCTGAATACGCAGTATTTT. Encoded protein: CASSKLAGGLNTQYF.

This chain connects TRBV11-2 to TRBJ1-6, with D uncertain. Germline V CDR1 and CDR2: SGHAT, FQNNGV. The CDR3 runs 15 residues. The ends were cut back, 2 bases at V and 9 bases at J, with 14 bases in the middle. CDR3 amino acids: CASSLLSHPGSPLHF. The CDR3 DNA follows: TGTGCCAGCAGCTTACTCAGTCACCCTGGTTCACCCCTCCACTTT. The full variable domain, in which reference TRBV11-2 and TRBJ1-6 provide the parts outside the CDR3, is EAGVAQSPRYKIIEKRQSVAFWCNPISGHATLYWYQQILGQGPKLLIQFQNNGVVDDSQLPKDRFSAERLKGVDSTLKIQPAKLEDSAVYLCASSLLSHPGSPLHFGNGTRLTVT.

This clone has just one count. The chain couples TRBV19 to TRBJ1-2; 7 bases are shared with TRBD1. This CDR3 contains 13 residues. Unmatched junction bases numbered 1, after V lost 4 bases and J lost 2 bases. The germline V gene has CDR1 LNHDA and CDR2 SQIVND (reference sequence). CDR3 in amino acids: CASSTGQNYGYTF. CDR3 nucleotides: TGTGCCAGTAGTACGGGACAGAACTATGGCTACACCTTC.

The chain couples TRBV19 to TRBJ1-2; 7 bases fit TRBD1. The CDR3 runs 15 residues. Germline V CDR1 and CDR2: LNHDA, SQIVND (reference sequence). The trim removed 6 bases at V and 4 bases at J, leaving 11 bases unmatched. CDR3 amino acids: CASSRQGSGIYGYTF. As DNA, the CDR3 is TGTGCCAGTAGCCGACAGGGAAGTGGGATCTATGGCTACACCTTC.

This clone has just a few counts. This chain joins TRBV28 and TRBJ2-6; no reliable D call. V was cut by 6 bases and J by 0 bases, with 12 bases left in between. The CDR3 loop spans 16 amino acids. CDR1 is MDHEN and CDR2 is SYDVKM in the germline V gene. CDR3 nucleotide sequence: TGTGCCAGCAGCACGCTCAGAAGCTCTGGGGCCAACGTCCTGACTTTC. It codes for CASSTLRSSGANVLTF.

The V call is TRBV10-1, the J call TRBJ1-1; D is perhaps TRBD1 (5 bases). The V end lost 6 bases, the J end lost 0 bases, and 8 bases lay between the germline ends. This CDR3 contains 13 residues. Germline V gene lookup returns CDR1 WNHNN and CDR2 SYGVQD (reference sequence). The CDR3: CASRTDMNTEAFF. The CDR3, as DNA: TGCGCCAGCAGGACAGACATGAACACTGAAGCTTTCTTT.

This clone was seen more than once but under ten times. This chain connects TRBV29-1 to TRBJ2-2, with TRBD1 matching 8 bases. Germline CDR1 and CDR2: SQVTM and ANQGSEA. The ends lost 7 bases at V and 6 bases at J; junction bases unmatched: 10. CDR3 length: 14 amino acids. In nucleotides, the CDR3 is TGCAGCGCACGGACAGGGCCGGGCCCCGGGGAGCTGTTTTTT. It translates to CSARTGPGPGELFF.

The chain has TRBV18 and TRBJ1-3, with D possibly being TRBD1 (5 bases). From germline, CDR1 is KGHSH and CDR2 LQKENI. There are 14 residues in the CDR3. V was trimmed by 2 bases and J by 0 bases, leaving 5 bases between them. The CDR3 is CASSPDSSGNTIYF. Here the CDR3 DNA reads TGTGCCAGCTCACCAGACAGCTCTGGAAACACCATATATTTT.

The chain uses TRBV5-1 and TRBJ1-2; 7 bases agree with TRBD1. J was trimmed by 4 bases and V by 4 bases; bases with no gene match: 7. Per the germline V gene, CDR1 is SGHRS and CDR2 is YFSETQ. The CDR3 loop spans 14 amino acids. CDR3 sequence: CASSPNDRAYGYTF. In DNA, the CDR3 is TGCGCCAGCAGCCCGAATGACAGGGCCTATGGCTACACCTTC.

The chain joins TRBV7-2 to TRBJ2-7; 10 nucleotides line up with TRBD1. This CDR3 is built from 14 residues. V was pared by 5 bases and J by 1 base, with 2 bases of the junction left unmatched. From germline, CDR1 is SGHTA and CDR2 FQGNSA. As DNA, the CDR3 is TGTGCCAGCAGCCGGGACAGGGGATCCTACGAGCAGTACTTC. This codes for CASSRDRGSYEQYF.

This clone was seen a few times. J is TRBJ1-3 and V is TRBV5-1, with 8 bases aligning to TRBD1. Per germline, CDR1 SGHRS and CDR2 YFSETQ. V shed 3 bases, J shed 4 bases, and the junction held 6 bases outside the gene matches. The CDR3 sequence is 15 residues long. The CDR3 nucleotides are TGCGCCAGCAGCTCGACAGGGGATAAAGGAAACACCATATATTTT. Residues: CASSSTGDKGNTIYF.

The rearrangement joins TRBV6-5 to TRBJ2-7; 11 bases are a match to TRBD1. The CDR3 is made up of 14 amino acids. From germline, CDR1 is MNHEY and CDR2 SVGAGI. V trimming: 9 bases; J trimming: 3 bases; junction bases outside the gene matches: 7. The CDR3 sequence: CASTAGTGGYEQYF. CDR3 bases: TGTGCCAGTACTGCCGGGACAGGGGGCTACGAGCAGTACTTC.

This chain joins TRBV5-1 and TRBJ1-6; TRBD1 might be the D (6 bases). CDR3 length equals 16 residues. The V end lost 6 bases, the J end lost 6 bases, and 19 bases lay between the germline ends. Germline assignment: CDR1 SGHRS and CDR2 YFSETQ. The CDR3 DNA follows: TGCGCCAGCAAGCAAAGCCCGGGACAACTTAATTCACCCCTCCACTTT. Translated, it gives CASKQSPGQLNSPLHF.